The rows below give T cell receptor beta chains drawn from one sample of a study of CD8 T cells in ankylosing spondylitis. Using its own MiXCR run on the 5' RACE reads, TCRdb lists one record per CDR3 protein. The table includes about 110,000 distinct CDR3 sequences, around 24% detected once. What was sequenced was synovial fluid, either unsorted or a sorted T cell fraction (not recorded which). The receptors were sampled from a male donor with ankylosing spondylitis. Each CDR3 is given with its conserved first and last residue. Each record gives: clone size, D gene, J gene, V gene, CDR3 protein, CDR3 DNA. The D gene is left open where the match is weak. Only some rows state a clone size, as once, few, many or a class for expanded clones.

>.|TRBD2|TRBJ2-1|TRBV29-1
CSVVGGRARWEQFF
TGCAGCGTTGTAGGCGGGAGGGCCCGATGGGAGCAGTTCTTC
>many|.|TRBJ2-3|TRBV10-3
CAISVTPEADTQYF
TGTGCCATCAGCGTGACCCCTGAGGCAGATACGCAGTATTTT
>few|.|TRBJ2-1|TRBV20-1
CSARVPDYNEQFF
TGCAGTGCTAGAGTACCCGATTACAATGAGCAGTTCTTC
>few|.|TRBJ2-3|TRBV29-1
CSALGGQDTDTQYF
TGCAGCGCCCTTGGGGGTCAGGACACAGATACGCAGTATTTT
>few|TRBD1|TRBJ1-1|TRBV3-1
CASSIIPGQGKAFF
TGTGCCAGCAGCATTATTCCTGGACAGGGAAAGGCTTTCTTT
>few|.|TRBJ2-7|TRBV15
CATSMGAGYSYEQYF
TGTGCCACCAGTATGGGAGCGGGCTATTCCTACGAGCAGTACTTC
>many|TRBD2|TRBJ2-3|TRBV11-2
CASSLVVGMAGGAADTQYF
TGTGCCAGCAGCTTAGTAGTTGGTATGGCGGGAGGTGCGGCAGATACGCAGTATTTT
>.|.|TRBJ2-1|TRBV5-6
CASRSWDHYNEQFF
TGTGCCAGCAGAAGCTGGGACCACTACAATGAGCAGTTCTTC
>.|.|TRBJ2-1|TRBV5-1
CASSLSSARTQFF
TGCGCCAGCAGCTTGTCTAGCGCTCGGACGCAGTTCTTC
>.|.|TRBJ2-5|TRBV7-9
CASSFPDRETQYF
TGTGCCAGCAGTTTCCCAGACAGGGAGACCCAGTACTTC
>.|TRBD1|TRBJ1-1|TRBV6-1
CASSELGGRGAAEAFF
TGTGCCAGCAGTGAATTGGGGGGCAGGGGGGCAGCTGAAGCTTTCTTT
>many|.|TRBJ1-1|TRBV14
CASSTFGGAEAFF
TGTGCCAGCAGCACCTTTGGGGGGGCAGAAGCTTTCTTT
>.|.|TRBJ2-1|TRBV5-6
CASSLDRERQFF
TGTGCCAGCAGCTTGGATCGGGAGCGGCAGTTCTTC
>.|.|TRBJ2-5|TRBV6-2/TRBV6-3
CASRQLGWSGETQYF
TGTGCCAGCAGACAATTAGGGTGGAGCGGGGAGACCCAGTACTTC
>.|.|TRBJ2-4|TRBV20-1
CSASITGSWAIQYF
TGCAGTGCTAGTATCACAGGGTCTTGGGCCATTCAGTACTTC
>.|.|TRBJ2-1|TRBV20-1
CSARDRERYYNEQFF
TGCAGTGCTAGAGATCGGGAGCGGTACTACAATGAGCAGTTCTTC
>many|.|TRBJ1-2|TRBV20-1
CSAINLWGYGYTF
TGCAGTGCTATCAACCTTTGGGGCTATGGCTACACCTTC
>.|.|TRBJ2-5|TRBV12-3/TRBV12-4
CASSPRGGQETQYF
TGTGCCAGCAGTCCCCGCGGAGGCCAAGAGACCCAGTACTTC
>.|.|TRBJ1-5|TRBV19
CASSIFAKSGNQPQHF
TGTGCCAGTAGTATTTTCGCGAAATCGGGGAACCAGCCCCAGCATTTT
>.|.|TRBJ2-2|TRBV20-1
CSAPRGGEPGSGELFF
TGCAGTGCTCCCAGAGGGGGGGAGCCCGGCTCCGGGGAGCTGTTTTTT
>.|.|TRBJ2-1|TRBV12-3/TRBV12-4
CASSRRGFTYNEQFF
TGTGCCAGCAGCCGTAGGGGATTCACCTACAATGAGCAGTTCTTC
>.|TRBD2|TRBJ2-3|TRBV10-3
CAISEAGVTDTQYF
TGTGCCATCAGTGAAGCGGGGGTTACAGATACGCAGTATTTT
>.|.|TRBJ1-2|TRBV29-1
CSVKDYGYTF
TGCAGCGTTAAGGACTATGGCTACACCTTC
>.|.|TRBJ2-2|TRBV20-1
CSARLRNTGELFF
TGCAGTGCTAGACTCAGAAACACCGGGGAGCTGTTTTTT
>many|TRBD2|TRBJ2-1|TRBV5-1
CASSPPGLAGSYNEQFF
TGCGCCAGCAGCCCACCGGGACTAGCGGGATCCTACAATGAGCAGTTCTTC
>.|TRBD2|TRBJ2-5|TRBV5-1
CASSYLAGEGETQYF
TGCGCCAGCAGCTACTTAGCGGGAGAGGGAGAGACCCAGTACTTC
>few|.|TRBJ2-5|TRBV7-9
CASSPPMETQYF
TGTGCCAGCAGCCCCCCTATGGAGACCCAGTACTTC
>.|TRBD1|TRBJ2-2|TRBV5-1
CASSTDRGGAGELFF
TGCGCCAGCAGTACTGACAGGGGAGGAGCCGGGGAGCTGTTTTTT
>.|.|TRBJ1-5|TRBV6-1
CASSARQVLSNQPQHF
TGTGCCAGCAGTGCCCGACAGGTATTGAGCAATCAGCCCCAGCATTTT
>.|.|TRBJ1-1|TRBV20-1
CSATGNIAEAFF
TGCAGTGCTACAGGGAATATCGCTGAAGCTTTCTTT
>few|TRBD1|TRBJ2-2|TRBV7-2
CASRGQTNTGELFF
TGTGCCAGCAGGGGACAGACGAACACCGGGGAGCTGTTTTTT
>many|TRBD1|TRBJ1-1|TRBV3-1
CASSRTKGTGLNTEAFF
TGTGCCAGCAGCCGAACCAAGGGGACAGGACTGAACACTGAAGCTTTCTTT
>.|.|TRBJ2-1|TRBV11-3
CASSPGGSSHEQFF
TGTGCCAGCAGCCCCGGGGGTTCGAGTCATGAGCAGTTCTTC
>few|.|TRBJ1-6|TRBV7-2
CASSLVSDSGNSPLHF
TGTGCCAGCAGCTTAGTATCGGACAGTGGGAATTCACCCCTCCACTTT
>.|TRBD1|TRBJ1-1|TRBV2
CASRTGAVTEAFF
TGTGCCAGCAGGACAGGGGCTGTCACTGAAGCTTTCTTT
>.|TRBD1|TRBJ1-5|TRBV6-6
CASKTDRYQPQHF
TGTGCCAGCAAGACGGACAGGTACCAGCCCCAGCATTTT
>few|TRBD2|TRBJ2-5|TRBV29-1
CSVESASGSSETQYF
TGCAGCGTTGAATCAGCTAGCGGGAGTTCGGAGACCCAGTACTTC
>few|.|TRBJ1-5|TRBV20-1
CSAKRSGRDQPQHF
TGCAGTGCTAAACGCTCCGGAAGAGATCAGCCCCAGCATTTT
>many|.|TRBJ1-5|TRBV5-1
CASSPRGGYQPQHF
TGCGCCAGCAGCCCTCGGGGGGGTTATCAGCCCCAGCATTTT
>few|.|TRBJ1-5|TRBV20-1
CSARDLRTGNQPQHF
TGCAGTGCTAGAGATCTGCGGACAGGCAATCAGCCCCAGCATTTT
>many|.|TRBJ2-5|TRBV4-2
CASSQKGAGKETQYF
TGTGCCTCAAGCCAAAAAGGGGCAGGGAAAGAGACCCAGTACTTC